The clone carrying this TCR beta chain was seen once. Antigen: not known. T cells were sequenced at a targeted depth of 1 in 200,000 to 1 in 1 million. The assay was immunoSEQ multiplex PCR, and TCRdb's table has in-frame clones only and misses some. This sample carries 50,000 to 60,000 clones, around four fifths of them seen once, and the ten largest clones take roughly 20%. This specimen comes from a study of cytotoxic CD8 clonotypes in ibrutinib-treated CLL. Study in general: The patients comprised about a dozen relapsed/refractory and roughly 15 treatment-naive cases, approximately 17 IGHV unmutated.

Trimming removed 0 bases at V and 0 bases at J, with 10 bases between. The CDR3 runs to 16 residues. CDR1 is MRHNA and CDR2 is SNTAGT in the germline V gene. Points from the study as a whole: Clonality showed a rise at ibrutinib response that reversed toward baseline at progression. At the start, clonality exceeded age-matched healthy donors and followed circulating CD8+ T-cell counts.

The V gene is TRBV6-4, the J gene TRBJ2-3, with D possibly TRBD1 on 6 matching bases. The material sequenced was PBMCs, taken after 24 months of ibrutinib treatment. This clonotype originated in a human donor with chronic lymphocytic leukemia. CDR3 nucleotide sequence: TGTGCCAGCAGTGACTCGTCGGGGACAAGCACAGATACGCAGTATTTT. This sequence encodes CASSDSSGTSTDTQYF.